The sequence of this TCR beta chain was determined in a study of blood T cells in healthy people across ages. Notes on the study in general: The study lacked donor CMV status, which possibly confounded expanded clonotype changes. What prevented conclusive comparison of naive and antigen-experienced cells was that PBMCs were unsorted.

This clonotype came up a few times. Its antigen is still unknown. V lost 6 bases and J 0 bases, leaving 12 bases between the germline ends. Germline V gene lookup returns CDR1 MNHEY and CDR2 SMNVEV (reference sequence). The CDR3 covers 15 residues. It was with a sample-barcoded 5' primer and a J-beta primer mix that a second PCR of roughly 6 to 11 cycles was run. TCRdb recomputed calls from the 5' RACE reads with MiXCR, one row per CDR3 protein. The sample records about 590,000 distinct CDR3 sequences, about 30% being singletons. Source material: blood. The clonotype originates from a woman older than 75 in good health. The gene calls are TRBV27 and TRBJ1-5, with a weak D call TRBD1 (5 bases). The CDR3 DNA reads TGTGCCAGCAGGCGGGGGAGTAATAGCAATCAGCCCCAGCATTTT. Protein: CASRRGSNSNQPQHF.